The next 29 T cell receptor beta chains were all read from a single sample in a study of T cell changes during pregnancy in multiple sclerosis. Assay used: immunoSEQ multiplex PCR; TCRdb lists only in-frame clones, some missing. The sample shows about 30,000 clones, under 95% of them seen only once. Source: peripheral blood, taken in the second trimester of pregnancy. The receptors come from a female donor in good health, enrolled as a control in a pregnancy study.

This clone occurred once. The J gene is TRBJ2-7, the V gene TRBV4-1; a possible D gene is TRBD2 (6 bases). The CDR3 has 16 residues. The ends were cut back, 0 bases at V and 0 bases at J, with 12 bases in the middle. The germline V gene has CDR1 MGHRA and CDR2 YSYEKL. In DNA, the CDR3 is TGCGCCAGCAGCCAAGATCAGGCCGGGAGCTCCTACGAGCAGTACTTC. Its translation: CASSQDQAGSSYEQYF.

The chain couples TRBV5-1 to TRBJ1-1, with unresolved D. Germline values: CDR1 SGHRS, CDR2 YFSETQ. This CDR3 contains 13 residues. V dropped 5 bases and J dropped 0 bases, with 8 bases sitting between them. DNA for the CDR3: TGCGCCAGCAGTCCGAACATGAACACTGAAGCTTTCTTT. This sequence encodes CASSPNMNTEAFF.

This rearrangement joins TRBV5-1 to TRBJ1-4, with 10 bases aligning to TRBD1. CDR3 length: 13 residues. Germline trimming cut 7 bases from V and 8 bases from J; bases unmatched to any gene: 5. Germline assignment: CDR1 SGHRS and CDR2 YFSETQ. The CDR3 DNA is TGCGCCAGCTGCGGGACAGGGGAGGAAAAACTGTTTTTT. Its protein is CASCGTGEEKLFF.

The chain has TRBV7-9 and TRBJ2-7, with a possible D match to TRBD2 (7 bases). V lost 3 bases to trimming and J lost 6 bases, with 12 bases between them. The CDR3 extends over 13 amino acids. From germline, CDR1 is SEHNR and CDR2 FQNEAQ (reference sequence). The DNA of the CDR3 is TGTGCCAGCAGCTTGGAGGGGGGGTCCGAGCAGTACTTC. It translates to CASSLEGGSEQYF.

This clone has only one observation. V and J are TRBV2 and TRBJ2-3, with 8 positions matching TRBD1. Germline CDR1 SNHLY, CDR2 FYNNEI. The V gene end was trimmed by 7 bases and the J gene end by 6 bases; junction bases not matched to a gene: 12. CDR3 length equals 15 residues. For the CDR3, the DNA is TGTGCCAGCAAGGTTAGGGACAGGCCCTCGGATACGCAGTATTTT. Translation gives CASKVRDRPSDTQYF.

The J gene is TRBJ2-3, the V gene TRBV27; D is perhaps TRBD2 (5 bases). CDR1 is MNHEY, CDR2 SMNVEV, per germline (reference sequence). The CDR3 length is 17 residues. Trimming left V 5 bases short and J 0 bases short, with 18 bases between. The CDR3: CASSPFPGSSSTDTQYF. Here the CDR3 DNA reads TGTGCCAGCAGTCCATTCCCGGGGTCGTCTAGCACAGATACGCAGTATTTT.

The chain combines TRBV7-7 with TRBJ2-5; 10 positions match TRBD2. The CDR3 has 15 amino acids. Germline CDR1 is SSHAT and CDR2 is FNYEAQ (reference sequence). With V trimmed by 3 bases and J by 2 bases, 3 bases remained unmatched. The CDR3 loop is CASSLGAGGQETQYF. CDR3 nucleotide sequence: TGTGCCAGCAGCTTGGGAGCGGGGGGGCAAGAGACCCAGTACTTC.

The chain recombines TRBV5-6 with TRBJ1-2; D is ambiguous. Germline lookup yields CDR1 SGHDT and CDR2 YYEEEE. The V end lost 2 bases, the J end lost 8 bases, and 13 bases lay between the germline ends. The CDR3 length is 13 residues. CDR3 in amino acids: CASSLHAGRGYTF. The CDR3 coding sequence is TGTGCCAGCAGCTTACACGCAGGAAGAGGCTACACCTTC. Looking up the rest from reference TRBV5-6 and TRBJ1-2 gives the full variable domain: DAGVTQSPTHLIKTRGQQVTLRCSPKSGHDTVSWYQQALGQGPQFIFQYYEEEERQRGNFPDRFSGHQFPNYSSELNVNALLLGDSALYLCASSLHAGRGYTFGSGTRLTVV.

This chain joins TRBV7-3 and TRBJ2-2; tentative D call: TRBD1 (5 bases). Trimming took 5 bases from V and 3 from J, leaving 13 bases between them. Per germline, CDR1 SGHTA and CDR2 FQGTGA. There are 15 residues in the CDR3. For the CDR3, the DNA is TGTGCCAGCAGCCCGGTAGGGGTCGACACCGGGGAGCTGTTTTTT. Translation gives CASSPVGVDTGELFF. The variable domain in full, completed from reference TRBV7-3 and TRBJ2-2, reads GAGVSQTPSNKVTEKGKYVELRCDPISGHTALYWYRQSLGQGPEFLIYFQGTGAADDSGLPNDRFFAVRPEGSVSTLKIQRTERGDSAVYLCASSPVGVDTGELFFGEGSRLTVL.

The V and J genes are TRBV4-2 and TRBJ2-5; 10 positions match TRBD2. The J segment lost 2 bases and the V segment lost 1 base, leaving 4 bases of the junction unmatched. This CDR3 has 16 residues. CDR1 and CDR2 (germline): LGHNA, YNFKEQ. The CDR3 sequence is CASSQVSSGGQETQYF. CDR3 DNA: TGTGCCAGCAGCCAAGTCTCTAGCGGGGGTCAAGAGACCCAGTACTTC.

V is TRBV15 and J is TRBJ2-7; D is perhaps TRBD1 (6 bases). This CDR3 contains 15 residues. The germline V gene encodes CDR1 LNHNV and CDR2 YYDKDF (reference sequence). The germline V and J ends were trimmed by 5 bases and 0 bases, with 14 bases remaining between them. CDR3 loop: CATSLRTDSSYEQYF. The CDR3 region has the DNA TGTGCCACCAGCCTGCGGACAGATAGCTCCTACGAGCAGTACTTC.

This chain uses TRBV5-5 with TRBJ2-7, with 11 positions matching TRBD2. V lost 2 bases, J lost 6 bases, and 7 bases stayed unmatched. CDR1 and CDR2 from the germline V gene are SGHKS and YYEKEE (reference sequence). This CDR3 is 15 amino acids long. CDR3 coding DNA: TGTGCCAGCAGCTTACGACTAGCGGGAATCACCGAGCAGTACTTC. Encoded protein: CASSLRLAGITEQYF. Supplemented by reference TRBV5-5 and TRBJ2-7, the full variable domain reads DAGVTQSPTHLIKTRGQQVTLRCSPISGHKSVSWYQQVLGQGPQFIFQYYEKEERGRGNFPDRFSARQFPNYSSELNVNALLLGDSALYLCASSLRLAGITEQYFGPGTRLTVT.

The chain recombines TRBV10-3 with TRBJ2-7, with D maybe TRBD2 (6 bases). Trimming took off 0 bases at V and 0 bases at J, with 12 bases between the two ends. This CDR3 has 16 amino acids. Germline CDR1 ENHRY, CDR2 SYGVKD. Written as DNA, the CDR3 is TGTGCCATCAGTGAGTCCTCTTTAGCGGCCTCCTACGAGCAGTACTTC. As protein: CAISESSLAASYEQYF.

This chain joins TRBV11-3 and TRBJ2-2, with TRBD2 identical over 9 bases. CDR1 is SGHNT and CDR2 is YENEEA in the germline V gene. The V gene end was trimmed by 5 bases and the J gene end by 1 base; junction bases not matched to a gene: 5. The CDR3 is made up of 16 amino acids. DNA for the CDR3: TGTGCCAGCAGCCCCTCGACTAGCGGGAACACCGGGGAGCTGTTTTTT. It is translated as CASSPSTSGNTGELFF. The full variable domain, in which reference TRBV11-3 and TRBJ2-2 provide the parts outside the CDR3, is EAGVVQSPRYKIIEKKQPVAFWCNPISGHNTLYWYLQNLGQGPELLIRYENEEAVDDSQLPKDRFSAERLKGVDSTLKIQPAELGDSAVYLCASSPSTSGNTGELFFGEGSRLTVL.

The V call is TRBV5-5, the J call TRBJ1-5; D perhaps matches TRBD1 (5 bases). The germline V gene has CDR1 SGHKS and CDR2 YYEKEE (reference sequence). CDR3 length: 13 residues. Trimming removed 7 bases from V and 4 bases from J, with 12 bases in between. The CDR3 spells CASAWGGNQPQHF. The CDR3 bases are TGTGCCAGCGCCTGGGGGGGGAATCAGCCCCAGCATTTT.

The table lists this clone with a few counts. The CDR3 loop reads CASSQATGTGANVLTF. CDR3 sequence (DNA): TGCGCCAGCAGCCAGGCTACAGGGACTGGGGCCAACGTCCTGACTTTC. J is TRBJ2-6 and V is TRBV4-3, with D possibly TRBD1 on 6 matching bases. This CDR3 region has 16 residues. Per germline, CDR1 LGHNA and CDR2 YSLEER. V lost 3 bases, J lost 2 bases, and 11 bases lay in between.

The CDR3 sequence is CASSVVGDTEAFF. In DNA, the CDR3 is TGTGCCAGCAGCGTAGTAGGGGACACTGAAGCTTTCTTT. The rearrangement uses TRBV9 and TRBJ1-1, with a tentative D call TRBD1 (5 bases). The CDR3 has 13 residues. The V gene's germline CDR1 is SGDLS and CDR2 YYNGEE. The V gene lost 0 bases and the J gene lost 3 bases, with 6 bases spanning the gap.

Written as DNA, the CDR3 is TGTGCCAGCAGCTTAGGGATGGACAGGGTGGACACTGAAGCTTTCTTT. Protein sequence: CASSLGMDRVDTEAFF. The chain uses TRBV7-6 and TRBJ1-1, with TRBD1 matching 8 bases. After removal of 1 base from V and 3 bases from J, the junction contained 7 bases not matched to a gene. CDR1 SGHVS and CDR2 FNYEAQ come from the germline V gene. CDR3 length equals 16 residues.

The rearrangement uses TRBV5-4 and TRBJ2-3; 11 bases match TRBD2. The CDR3 runs to 15 residues. Germline trimming cut 4 bases from V and 5 bases from J; bases unmatched to any gene: 6. Germline V gene sequence: CDR1 SGHNT, CDR2 YYREEE (reference sequence). CDR3 nucleotides: TGTGCCAGCAGCCCCATAGCGGGAGGGATAGATACGCAGTATTTT. This encodes CASSPIAGGIDTQYF.

CDR3 sequence: CASSVDAASRETQYF. CDR3 coding DNA: TGTGCCAGCAGCGTAGACGCGGCCAGCCGAGAGACCCAGTACTTC. This chain uses TRBV9 with TRBJ2-5, with no clear D. This CDR3 has 15 amino acids. V lost 0 bases to trimming and J lost 4 bases, with 13 bases between them. Germline loops: CDR1 SGDLS, CDR2 YYNGEE.

V is TRBV28 and J is TRBJ2-3; 11 nucleotides match TRBD2. From germline, CDR1 is MDHEN and CDR2 SYDVKM. CDR3 length: 15 amino acids. V was pared by 8 bases and J by 2 bases, with 6 bases of the junction left unmatched. The CDR3: CASGYSGGATDTQYF. CDR3 sequence (DNA): TGTGCCAGCGGATATAGCGGGGGGGCCACAGATACGCAGTATTTT. Full variable domain (rest looked up from reference TRBV28 and TRBJ2-3): DVKVTQSSRYLVKRTGEKVFLECVQDMDHENMFWYRQDPGLGLRLIYFSYDVKMKEKGDIPEGYSVSREKKERFSLILESASTNQTSMYLCASGYSGGATDTQYFGPGTRLTVL.

CDR3 in DNA: TGTGCCAGCAGACCCTTGGAACTAACGCAGTATTTT. Amino acid sequence: CASRPLELTQYF. The chain carries TRBV11-2 and TRBJ2-3; D unclear. Germline-derived CDR1 and CDR2 are SGHAT and FQNNGV. The CDR3 runs 12 residues. Trimming shortened V by 6 bases and J by 9 bases, and 13 bases separated the two germline ends.

V usage is TRBV19 and J usage is TRBJ2-5; TRBD1 matches at 7 bases. Germline CDR1 is LNHDA and CDR2 is SQIVND (reference sequence). The J segment lost 4 bases and the V segment lost 9 bases, leaving 5 bases of the junction unmatched. The CDR3 runs to 12 residues. CDR3 sequence: CASRQGRETQYF. The CDR3 region has the DNA TGTGCCAGCAGACAGGGTCGAGAGACCCAGTACTTC.

This chain links TRBV7-2 with TRBJ2-2, with D possibly being TRBD1 (5 bases). Trimming took off 0 bases at V and 0 bases at J, with 14 bases between the two ends. CDR1 and CDR2 from the germline V gene are SGHTA and FQGNSA. CDR3 length: 18 residues. CDR3 in DNA: TGTGCCAGCAGCTTAGCGGGGCCCATTGCCACGAACACCGGGGAGCTGTTTTTT. It specifies CASSLAGPIATNTGELFF. Drawing the rest from reference TRBV7-2 and TRBJ2-2, the complete variable domain is GAGVSQSPSNKVTEKGKDVELRCDPISGHTALYWYRQSLGQGLEFLIYFQGNSAPDKSGLPSDRFSAERTGGSVSTLTIQRTQQEDSAVYLCASSLAGPIATNTGELFFGEGSRLTVL.

The chain links TRBV7-2 to TRBJ2-5, with D possibly TRBD2 on 6 matching bases. V was pared by 5 bases and J by 5 bases, with 12 bases between. Germline CDR1 and CDR2: SGHTA and FQGNSA. The length of the CDR3 is 13 residues. The CDR3 loop reads CASSGGTWETQYF. CDR3 bases: TGTGCCAGCAGCGGGGGGACTTGGGAGACCCAGTACTTC.

V gene TRBV14 combines with J gene TRBJ1-2; 7 bases line up with TRBD1. V lost 4 bases, J lost 5 bases, and 4 bases stayed unmatched. The CDR3 loop spans 13 amino acids. Germline V CDR1 and CDR2: SGHDN, FVKESK. CDR3 protein: CASSPGQLYGYTF. CDR3 DNA sequence: TGTGCCAGCAGCCCGGGACAGCTTTATGGCTACACCTTC.

The chain couples TRBV21-1 to TRBJ1-3; no check of the table's D call, TRBD1, against the DNA was made. TRBV21-1 is reported as a pseudogene. The CDR3 consists of 17 residues. The chain's CDR3 is CASSKDSGQGGGNTIYF. The CDR3, as DNA: TGTGCCAGCAGCAAAGATTCGGGACAGGGGGGAGGAAACACCATATATTTT.

J is TRBJ1-6 and V is TRBV25-1, with TRBD1 matching over 10 bases. V was clipped by 6 bases and J by 10 bases; unmatched bases: 6. The V gene's germline CDR1 is MGHDK and CDR2 SYGVNS. CDR3 length: 14 amino acids. The CDR3 sequence is CASRRGTGASPLHF. The DNA for the CDR3 is TGTGCCAGCAGGAGGGGGACAGGGGCCTCACCCCTCCACTTT.

The V and J genes are TRBV2 and TRBJ1-1, with TRBD1 matching 8 bases. In germline, CDR1 is SNHLY, CDR2 FYNNEI. The J segment lost 3 bases and the V segment lost 5 bases, leaving 14 bases of the junction unmatched. The CDR3 covers 17 residues. The CDR3 coding sequence is TGTGCCAGCAGTCTCCGAGGACAGGGAAGTCTTTACACTGAAGCTTTCTTT. Amino acid sequence: CASSLRGQGSLYTEAFF. The full variable domain, its missing parts supplied by reference TRBV2 and TRBJ1-1, is EPEVTQTPSHQVTQMGQEVILRCVPISNHLYFYWYRQILGQKVEFLVSFYNNEISEKSEIFDDQFSVERPDGSNFTLKIRSTKLEDSAMYFCASSLRGQGSLYTEAFFGQGTRLTVV.